What follows are 22 T cell receptor beta chains derived from one specimen sequenced in a study of blood T cell repertoires in COVID-19. Generated by immunoSEQ multiplex PCR, the TCRdb table keeps only in-frame clones and is missing some. Among 200,000 to 250,000 clones listed, about four fifths were seen once. What was sequenced was PBMCs or T cells enriched from blood (not recorded which). Receptor source: an older woman who had recovered from COVID-19.

The chain uses TRBV13 and TRBJ2-3, with TRBD2 matching 7 bases. V lost 4 bases, J lost 2 bases, and 6 bases stayed unmatched. Germline CDR1 and CDR2: PRHDT and FYEKMQ (reference sequence). The length of the CDR3 is 15 residues. The CDR3 DNA is TGTGCCAGCAGCTCCCTACTAGCGAACACAGATACGCAGTATTTT. It specifies CASSSLLANTDTQYF.

This clone came up once. This rearrangement joins TRBV7-3 to TRBJ1-1; a weak D match, TRBD1 (5 bases). CDR3 length equals 12 residues. Per the germline V gene, CDR1 is SGHTA and CDR2 is FQGTGA. Trimming removed 4 bases from V and 7 bases from J, with 10 bases in between. As DNA, the CDR3 is TGTGCCAGCAGCTGGGAAACAGGTGAAGCTTTCTTT. Protein sequence: CASSWETGEAFF.

The rearrangement joins TRBV4-1 to TRBJ2-7; D is undetermined. The germline V gene encodes CDR1 MGHRA and CDR2 YSYEKL. This CDR3 has 15 amino acids. The V gene lost 0 bases and the J gene lost 0 bases, with 9 bases spanning the gap. CDR3 sequence: CASSQDPRNSYEQYF. The CDR3 DNA reads as TGCGCCAGCAGCCAAGATCCCAGGAACTCCTACGAGCAGTACTTC.

The gene calls are TRBV7-9 and TRBJ1-4, with 8 nucleotides matching TRBD1. Germline CDR1 is SEHNR and CDR2 is FQNEAQ (reference sequence). Germline trimming cut 7 bases from V and 4 bases from J; bases unmatched to any gene: 5. The CDR3 sequence is 14 residues long. CDR3 sequence reads: CASTSTGDNEKLFF. As DNA, the CDR3 is TGTGCCAGCACCTCGACAGGGGATAATGAAAAACTGTTTTTT.

The chain combines TRBV4-1 with TRBJ2-3; D may be TRBD1 (6 bases). Per the germline V gene, CDR1 is MGHRA and CDR2 is YSYEKL. V was cut by 0 bases and J by 6 bases, with 22 bases left in between. This CDR3 is built from 18 residues. CDR3 coding DNA: TGCGCCAGCAGCCAAGATCGCTCCCTGCAGGGGCGCGGGGATACGCAGTATTTT. It codes for CASSQDRSLQGRGDTQYF.

In its sample, this clone was seen a few times. The chain has TRBV6-1 and TRBJ1-6; D gene unclear. Trimming cost V 3 bases and J 7 bases, with 13 bases left between them. The CDR3 is 15 amino acids. CDR1 is MNHNS and CDR2 is SASEGT in the germline V gene. The CDR3 sequence: CASSESWVRNSPLHF. The DNA of the CDR3 is TGTGCCAGCAGTGAGTCATGGGTGAGGAATTCACCCCTCCACTTT.

The CDR3 here is CASSLVERGYQETQYF. The CDR3 DNA follows: TGTGCCAGCAGCTTAGTCGAGCGGGGATACCAAGAGACCCAGTACTTC. The rearrangement links TRBV13 to TRBJ2-5, with 7 bases that match TRBD2. V trimming: 1 base; J trimming: 0 bases; junction bases outside the gene matches: 5. Germline CDR1 and CDR2: PRHDT and FYEKMQ (reference sequence). This CDR3 has 16 residues.

This sequence joins TRBV7-6 and TRBJ2-6; 8 nucleotides line up with TRBD1. The CDR3 contains 16 residues. In germline, CDR1 is SGHVS, CDR2 FNYEAQ. After removal of 5 bases from V and 0 bases from J, the junction contained 3 bases not matched to a gene. CDR3 in DNA: TGTGCCAGCAGCATCACAGGGGGCTCTGGGGCCAACGTCCTGACTTTC. Its translation: CASSITGGSGANVLTF.

The chain is built from TRBV29-1 and TRBJ1-2; tentatively, D is TRBD1 (5 bases). The CDR3 covers 10 residues. Trimming shortened V by 2 bases and J by 8 bases, and 6 bases separated the two germline ends. CDR1 is SQVTM and CDR2 is ANQGSEA in the germline V gene. The CDR3 spells CSVEWGGYTF. Here the CDR3 DNA reads TGCAGCGTTGAATGGGGCGGCTACACCTTC.

The rearrangement joins TRBV6-1 to TRBJ1-2, with D maybe TRBD1 (6 bases). This CDR3 has 15 amino acids. Per the germline V gene, CDR1 is MNHNS and CDR2 is SASEGT. Trimming removed 2 bases at V and 2 bases at J, with 12 bases between. CDR3 loop: CASSEIRTVNYGYTF. In DNA form, the CDR3 reads TGTGCCAGCAGTGAAATAAGGACAGTGAACTATGGCTACACCTTC.

The table lists this clone with a count of one. This sequence joins TRBV9 and TRBJ1-6; 12 bases align to TRBD1. CDR1 and CDR2 (germline): SGDLS, YYNGEE. This CDR3 region has 16 residues. Trimming cost V 4 bases and J 6 bases; bases outside gene matches: 5. The CDR3 DNA reads TGTGCCAGCAGCCGGGGACAGGGGGCGATTAATTCACCCCTCCACTTT. This codes for CASSRGQGAINSPLHF.

J is TRBJ2-3 and V is TRBV7-9, with 8 positions matching TRBD1. Germline trimming cut 5 bases from V and 3 bases from J; bases unmatched to any gene: 4. CDR1 is SEHNR and CDR2 is FQNEAQ in the germline V gene (reference sequence). The CDR3 totals 14 residues. Here the CDR3 reads CASSPDRGTDTQYF. In DNA, the CDR3 is TGTGCCAGCAGCCCCGACAGGGGTACAGATACGCAGTATTTT.

The chain carries TRBV5-8 and TRBJ2-3; perhaps TRBD1 as D (6 bases). CDR3 length equals 16 residues. CDR1 and CDR2 from the germline V gene are SGHTS and YDEGEE. V dropped 4 bases and J dropped 5 bases, with 20 bases sitting between them. The CDR3 DNA reads TGTGCCAGCAGCCAGGGGACCACCACTGGTGGAGATACGCAGTATTTT. The encoded protein is CASSQGTTTGGDTQYF.

This clone was found a few times. The rearrangement links TRBV9 to TRBJ1-6; perhaps TRBD1 as D (6 bases). CDR1 SGDLS and CDR2 YYNGEE come from the germline V gene. The V end was cut by 2 bases, the J end by 9 bases, with 18 bases between. The CDR3 totals 16 residues. CDR3 nucleotide sequence: TGTGCCAGCAGCGTGAGCACAGGGAGACGAGGTTCACCCCTCCACTTT. Translating gives CASSVSTGRRGSPLHF.

The genes are TRBV18 and TRBJ2-1, with 8 bases aligning to TRBD1. The germline gives CDR1 KGHSH, CDR2 LQKENI. The CDR3 totals 15 residues. Trimming removed 0 bases from V and 7 bases from J; junction bases left unmatched: 5. This chain's CDR3 is CASSPPAGGKNEQFF. CDR3 sequence (DNA): TGTGCCAGCTCACCACCTGCAGGGGGCAAGAATGAGCAGTTCTTC.

This clone has a single count. The chain couples TRBV15 to TRBJ2-1; D is undetermined. The CDR3 runs to 14 residues. Looked up from germline, CDR1 is LNHNV and CDR2 is YYDKDF (reference sequence). V was trimmed by 6 bases and J by 1 base, leaving 10 bases between them. This CDR3 is CATSAVLSYNEQFF. CDR3 DNA sequence: TGTGCCACCAGTGCGGTTTTATCCTACAATGAGCAGTTCTTC.

The rearrangement links TRBV4-2 to TRBJ2-7; TRBD2 is a possible D gene (6 bases). Per the germline V gene, CDR1 is LGHNA and CDR2 is YNFKEQ. This CDR3 has 16 residues. Deletions cut 3 bases from V and 0 bases from J, with 15 bases between. CDR3 region: CASSQVVDYGSYEQYF. CDR3 in DNA: TGTGCCAGCAGCCAGGTGGTGGACTACGGCTCCTACGAGCAGTACTTC.

The DNA of the CDR3 is TGTGCCAGCAGCATGACAGAGAACACTGAAGCTTTCTTT. Its protein is CASSMTENTEAFF. The chain has TRBV12-3 or TRBV12-4 and TRBJ1-1, with D possibly matching TRBD1 (5 bases). The CDR3 is 13 residues long. The V and J ends lost 6 bases and 1 base respectively, with 9 bases between them.

This clone occurred once. The chain is built from TRBV29-1 and TRBJ2-5, with 11 positions matching TRBD2. Losses at the gene ends were 8 bases for V and 5 bases for J; bases not matched to a gene: 7. The V gene's germline CDR1 is SQVTM and CDR2 ANQGSEA. The CDR3 consists of 13 residues. The CDR3 region is CSTKTSGAETQYF. The CDR3 DNA reads TGCAGCACGAAGACTAGCGGGGCCGAGACCCAGTACTTC.

The chain carries TRBV10-3 and TRBJ1-5, with 11 positions matching TRBD1. Trimming at V came to 6 bases and at J to 4 bases, leaving 5 bases not matched to a gene. Per germline, CDR1 ENHRY and CDR2 SYGVKD. This CDR3 is built from 15 residues. CDR3 in DNA: TGTGCCATCAGGGGGACAGGGGGAGAGAATCAGCCCCAGCATTTT. It codes for CAIRGTGGENQPQHF.

The chain employs TRBV2 and TRBJ2-2; TRBD1 matches 9 bases. The CDR3 totals 16 residues. CDR1 and CDR2 from the germline V gene are SNHLY and FYNNEI. With 4 bases clipped from V and 1 base from J, the junction kept 4 bases outside the gene matches. CDR3 DNA: TGTGCCAGCAGTGGGACAGGGGTCTGGAACACCGGGGAGCTGTTTTTT. Protein: CASSGTGVWNTGELFF.

The gene calls are TRBV6-5 and TRBJ1-1; 9 bases align to TRBD1. J was trimmed by 6 bases and V by 7 bases; bases with no gene match: 6. Germline CDR1 is MNHEY and CDR2 is SVGAGI. This CDR3 spans 13 amino acids. CDR3 nucleotide sequence: TGTGCCAGCAACCGGGACAGGGATTCTGAAGCTTTCTTT. It specifies CASNRDRDSEAFF.